The clone carrying this T cell receptor (beta chain) was counted only a few times. Other nucleotide sequences in the sample specify the same CDR3. The germline gives CDR1 SNHLY, CDR2 FYNNEI. V trimming: 6 bases; J trimming: 7 bases; junction bases outside the gene matches: 8. The CDR3 length is 15 residues. This entry belongs to a study of blood T cell repertoires in COVID-19. Overall study context: Collection of acute and convalescent COVID-19 samples took place in the United States, Italy and Spain. The analysed material was cDNA or gDNA that came from T cells, B-cell-depleted T cells, or PBMCs.

In the original processing: Reference gene primer amplification yielded estimated nucleated cell counts. Measured with immunoSEQ multiplex PCR; TCRdb has only the in-frame clones, and not every one. V and J calls and clone size follow that table, whereas D and trimming were derived from the DNA. The sample lists some 150,000 clones; around 80% were seen once. V gene TRBV2 combines with J gene TRBJ2-1; 11 bases align to TRBD2. Input material: peripheral blood. The sequence derives from a human donor in a cohort sampled during active COVID-19. The CDR3: CASRLTSGVLNEQFF. In DNA, the CDR3 is TGTGCCAGCAGACTGACTAGCGGGGTCTTGAATGAGCAGTTCTTC.